This T cell receptor (beta chain) stems from a study of T cell repertoires in aging, cancer and after chemotherapy. The study's findings and limits: Compared with age-matched healthy donors, untreated hematological or solid cancer patients showed higher blood TCR clonality.

CDR1 and CDR2 (germline): SGHDT, YYEEEE. The CDR3 has 15 amino acids. Trimming at V came to 1 base and at J to 11 bases, leaving 11 bases not matched to a gene. A mixed TRB-A/B primer pool amplified rearranged TRB by multiplex touch-down PCR. TCRdb processed the multiplex PCR reads anew with MiXCR; each CDR3 protein has one entry. Of several thousand distinct CDR3 sequences listed, about 38% are singletons. Peripheral blood genomic DNA, not sorted cells or RNA, was the template. As concerns this clonotype: Its antigen remains unidentified.

The sequence was obtained from a human donor in good health. Source material: blood. The rearrangement links TRBV5-6 to TRBJ1-1; 10 bases map to TRBD1. The CDR3: CASSLRDRGRLPAFF. CDR3 DNA sequence: TGTGCCAGCAGCTTGCGGGACAGGGGAAGATTACCTGCTTTCTTT.